This TCR beta chain appears in the sequencing data of a study of cytomegalovirus exposure and HLA in healthy donors. With 4 bases clipped from V and 0 bases from J, the junction kept 8 bases outside the gene matches. The CDR3 has 16 residues. Germline V gives CDR1 MDHEN, CDR2 SYDVKM. On this clone itself: What it recognizes is unknown.

The PCR had 60 Vbeta and 13 Jbeta primers. Some clones are missing from TCRdb's copy, which holds only in-frame ones; the method was immunoSEQ multiplex PCR. The sample consists of under 130,000 clones, approximately 80% of them appearing once. Findings and caveats of the study: Exclusion applied to some V segments, including TRBV6-2 and TRBV6-3, as they were indistinguishable.

The chain couples TRBV28 to TRBJ2-7; 8 bases agree with TRBD2. The receptor was isolated from a female donor in good health and CMV-seropositive. The material sequenced was PBMCs. The CDR3 DNA is TGTGCCAGCAGTTCCCCGGGGGGGAAGAGCTCCTACGAGCAGTACTTC. Protein product: CASSSPGGKSSYEQYF.